This record covers a single T cell receptor (beta chain). Which antigen it targets is not known. Per-base quality was not reported, and no clone a single base away is much larger than it. The collaborating institutions used their own protocols to collect whole blood in K2EDTA tubes. For TCRbeta analysis, collaborators shipped samples as frozen whole blood, isolated PBMCs, or DNA extracted from either of those sample types. The data belong to a study of blood T cell repertoires in COVID-19 (dated by TCRdb to the early 2020s). In the study overall: The collaborator samples originated in the United States, Italy and Spain and spanned the acute and convalescent phases of COVID-19. The prospective study material was composed of cDNA or gDNA derived from T cells, B-cell-depleted T cells, or PBMCs. Subjects who had been exposed to COVID-19, were actively infected with it, or had recovered from it provided the deeply sampled blood TCRbeta repertoires that made up the dataset. The repertoires were released in a freely available public database meant as a resource for research on the immune response to SARS-CoV-2. Samples were obtained from the ongoing ImmuneRACE study (first 160 participants) and from about 1,300 subjects provided by 6 global collaborators. Sample metadata almost always included a de-identified subject ID, COVID-19 status, age in years and sex. Where available, HLA class I and class II types were obtained from metadata supplied by the sample provider rather than from assay-based typing. Summary of the overall study and its limitations: The quantity of clinical and demographic metadata differed by source and by participant and was supplied without curation.

V loses 4 bases of germline sequence and J loses 0 bases, and the interval between the two ends is 19 bases. The germline V gene (reference sequence) provides CDR1 SGHKS and CDR2 YYEKEE. The CDR3 numbers 17 residues from cysteine through phenylalanine. Kept here is only the CDR3 DNA, which spans 51 bases and is read in frame from base 1. The immunoSEQ Assay, a bias-controlled multiplex PCR, was used to amplify TCRbeta CDR3 regions from genomic DNA. Regarding the original processing steps: Within the assay, amplification of reference gene primers was used to estimate how many nucleated cells each sample contained. To quantify the absolute abundance of each unique TCRbeta CDR3 rearrangement, sequence reads were collapsed and filtered. Productive Simpson clonality was computed per sample as the square root of Simpson's diversity index over productive rearrangements. TCRdb took this table from immuneACCESS and kept in-frame rearrangements with V and J called. Such tables lack part of the clones; where checked against another copy, unresolved V genes explain under half of the gap, and the rest is unexplained. For V, J and clone size, that table is used; D and trimming come from the DNA. Present in this sample are approximately 62,000 clones, just under 90% of which were seen just once. The ten largest clones capture approximately 1.5% of the sample.

The sequence joins TRBV5-5 to TRBJ1-1; the D gene is not confidently resolved. The specimen was peripheral blood. This TCR derives from a man aged 55 to 70 with acute or convalescent COVID-19. CDR3 sequence: CASSPHPLTRLNTEAFF. Read as DNA, the sequence is TGTGCCAGCAGCCCTCATCCCTTGACACGACTGAACACTGAAGCTTTCTTT.